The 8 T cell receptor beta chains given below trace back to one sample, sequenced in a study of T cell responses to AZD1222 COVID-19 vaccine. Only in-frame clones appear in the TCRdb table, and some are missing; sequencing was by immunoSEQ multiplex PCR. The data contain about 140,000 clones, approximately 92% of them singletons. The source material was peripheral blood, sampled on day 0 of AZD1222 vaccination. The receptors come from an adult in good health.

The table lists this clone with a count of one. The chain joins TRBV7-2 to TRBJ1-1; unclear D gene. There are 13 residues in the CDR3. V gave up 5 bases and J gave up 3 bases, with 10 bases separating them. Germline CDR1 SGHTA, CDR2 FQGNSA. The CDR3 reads CASSPKVYTEAFF. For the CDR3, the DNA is TGTGCCAGCAGCCCTAAGGTCTACACTGAAGCTTTCTTT.

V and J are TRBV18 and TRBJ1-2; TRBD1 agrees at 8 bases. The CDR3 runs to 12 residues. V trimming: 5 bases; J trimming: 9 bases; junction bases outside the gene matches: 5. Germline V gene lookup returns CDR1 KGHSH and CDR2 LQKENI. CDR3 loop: CASSIGQGSYTF. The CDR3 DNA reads TGTGCCAGCTCAATCGGACAGGGTAGCTACACCTTC. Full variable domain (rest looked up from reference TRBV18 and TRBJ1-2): NAGVMQNPRHLVRRRGQEARLRCSPMKGHSHVYWYRQLPEEGLKFMVYLQKENIIDESGMPKERFSAEFPKEGPSILRIQQVVRGDSAAYFCASSIGQGSYTFGSGTRLTVV.

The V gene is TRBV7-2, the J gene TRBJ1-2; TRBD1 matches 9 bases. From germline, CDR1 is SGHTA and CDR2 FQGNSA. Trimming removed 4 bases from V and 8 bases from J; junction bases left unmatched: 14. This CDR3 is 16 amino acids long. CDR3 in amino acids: CASSSRPDRGTGGYTF. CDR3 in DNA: TGTGCCAGCAGCTCACGCCCGGACAGGGGTACGGGGGGCTACACCTTC.

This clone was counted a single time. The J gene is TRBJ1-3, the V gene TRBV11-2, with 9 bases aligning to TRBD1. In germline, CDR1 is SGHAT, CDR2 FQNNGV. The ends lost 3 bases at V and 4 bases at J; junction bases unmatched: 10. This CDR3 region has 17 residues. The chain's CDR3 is CASSFATGTGLGNTIYF. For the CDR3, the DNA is TGTGCCAGCAGCTTTGCCACCGGGACAGGGCTCGGAAACACCATATATTTT.

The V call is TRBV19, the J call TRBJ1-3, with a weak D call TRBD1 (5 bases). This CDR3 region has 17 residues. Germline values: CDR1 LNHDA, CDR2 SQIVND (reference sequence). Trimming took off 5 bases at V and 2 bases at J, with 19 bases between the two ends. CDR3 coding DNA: TGTGCCAGTAGTGGTACCCGGGAGGGGATACCTGGAAACACCATATATTTT. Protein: CASSGTREGIPGNTIYF.

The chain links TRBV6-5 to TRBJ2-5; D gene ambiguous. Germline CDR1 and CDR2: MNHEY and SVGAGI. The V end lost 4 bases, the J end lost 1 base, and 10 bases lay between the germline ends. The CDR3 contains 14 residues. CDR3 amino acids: CASSLNNLQETQYF. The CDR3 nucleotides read TGTGCCAGCAGTTTAAATAATCTCCAAGAGACCCAGTACTTC.

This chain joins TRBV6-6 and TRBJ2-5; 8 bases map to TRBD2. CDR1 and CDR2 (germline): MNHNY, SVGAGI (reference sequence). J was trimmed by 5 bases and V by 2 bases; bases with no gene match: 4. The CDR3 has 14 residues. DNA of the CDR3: TGTGCCAGCAGTTACGCGGGGGGCCGGGAGACCCAGTACTTC. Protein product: CASSYAGGRETQYF.

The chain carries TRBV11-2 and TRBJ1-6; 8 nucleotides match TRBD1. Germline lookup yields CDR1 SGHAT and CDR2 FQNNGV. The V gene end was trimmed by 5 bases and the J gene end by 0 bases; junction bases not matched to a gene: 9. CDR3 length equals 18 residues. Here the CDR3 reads CASSRRTGQSSYNSPLHF. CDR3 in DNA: TGTGCCAGCAGCCGAAGGACAGGGCAGAGCTCCTATAATTCACCCCTCCACTTT.